This T cell receptor beta chain was sequenced in a study of cytomegalovirus exposure and HLA in healthy donors. PCR used 60 Vbeta primers and 13 Jbeta primers. Sequencing was performed with immunoSEQ multiplex PCR; in TCRdb, only in-frame clones are kept and a portion is missing. The sample has some 130,000 clones, more than 70% seen once. Unrecorded immune exposure was likely among donors, who were nominally healthy when sampled. Regarding the study as a whole: The authors considered a cluster of highly shared sequence variants likely to be a sequencing artifact. It was taken for granted in presence/absence analyses that sequencing depth across donors was roughly uniform.

As to this clone: The target antigen is unknown.

The sequencing sample was made of PBMCs. The clonotype comes from a man aged 30 to 39 in good health and CMV-seronegative.

DNA for the CDR3: TGTGCCAGCAGTTTAGCGACAGAGAACTATGGCTACACCTTC. Translated, it gives CASSLATENYGYTF. The chain combines TRBV28 with TRBJ1-2; perhaps TRBD1 as D (5 bases). V gave up 2 bases and J gave up 2 bases, with 9 bases separating them. The CDR3 has 14 amino acids. Germline CDR1 is MDHEN and CDR2 is SYDVKM.